This T cell receptor (beta chain) was captured by sequencing in a study of CD8 T cells in Susac syndrome. Broader study findings: The study acknowledged a relatively small number of individuals in its TCR sequencing and HLA analysis.

For this clonotype: The antigen remains undetermined.

An amount of RNA that ranged from roughly 0.45 to 1 ug was reverse transcribed with random hexamers. Across 54 Vbeta and 13 Jbeta, immunoSEQ multiplex PCR amplified TCR beta CDR3. MiXCR, run by TCRdb on the immunoSEQ multiplex PCR reads, gives a single entry per CDR3 protein. The sample gives some 99,000 distinct CDR3 sequences, 95% to 98% of which show up once; about 0.1% is in the top ten. TCR beta sequences were obtained from blood CD8+ and CD4+ T cells. V lost 5 bases, J lost 2 bases, and 13 bases lay in between. Germline CDR1 is GTSNPN and CDR2 is SVGIG (reference sequence). CDR3 length: 13 residues.

V and J are TRBV30 and TRBJ2-7; tentatively, D is TRBD1 or TRBD2 (5 bases each). The receptor comes from a human donor in good health. Specimen: CD4+ T cells from PBMCs. The DNA for the CDR3 is TGTGCCTGGTTTGGTCCGGGACCCTACGAGCAGTACTTC. As protein: CAWFGPGPYEQYF. Looking up the rest from reference TRBV30 and TRBJ2-7 gives the full variable domain: SQTIHQWPATLVQPVGSPLSLECTVEGTSNPNLYWYRQAAGRGLQLLFYSVGIGQISSEVPQNLSASRPQDRQFILSSKKLLLSDSGFYLCAWFGPGPYEQYFGPGTRLTVT.